The rows below give T cell receptor beta chains drawn from one sample of a study of CD8+ T cells in alopecia areata. Repertoires were generated with immunoSEQ multiplex PCR, while TCRdb's copy carries only in-frame clones and drops some. The data contain some 200,000 clones, roughly 64% of them singletons. Material: CD4+ T cells sorted from blood, obtained at week 24, from a patient treated with tofacitinib. The receptors shown here come from a human donor with alopecia areata. Each CDR3 is given with its conserved first and last residue. The D gene is left open where the match is weak. A clone size is listed for some rows: how often the clone was seen (once, few, many), or a class if it is expanded.

cdr3_aa	cdr3_nt	clone_size	v_call	d_call	j_call
CSGGTGGAYGYTF	TGCAGCGGGGGCACAGGGGGCGCCTATGGCTACACCTTC	.	TRBV29-1	TRBD1	TRBJ1-2
CASSLGGIEQYF	TGTGCCAGCAGCTTAGGCGGCATCGAGCAGTACTTC	.	TRBV11-2	.	TRBJ2-7
CASSSRSGGLFSNYGYTF	TGTGCCAGCAGCTCGAGGTCAGGGGGCCTGTTCTCTAACTATGGCTACACCTTC	few	TRBV7-2	TRBD1	TRBJ1-2
CASSQHYEASYEQYF	TGTGCCAGCAGCCAACATTACGAGGCCTCCTACGAGCAGTACTTC	once	TRBV4-2	.	TRBJ2-7
CASSLYAGNQPQHF	TGCGCCAGCAGCTTGTACGCCGGGAATCAGCCCCAGCATTTT	few	TRBV5-1	.	TRBJ1-5
CAISGTGLADTQYF	TGTGCCATCAGTGGGACTGGACTCGCTGATACGCAGTATTTT	once	TRBV10-3	.	TRBJ2-3
CASRPGNYGYTF	TGTGCCTCGAGGCCAGGGAACTATGGCTACACCTTC	.	TRBV28	.	TRBJ1-2
CASSPKRPREAFF	TGTGCCAGCAGCCCTAAACGACCCAGAGAAGCTTTCTTT	many	TRBV14	.	TRBJ1-1
CSVGQSEQPQHF	TGCAGCGTGGGACAGTCAGAGCAGCCCCAGCATTTT	.	TRBV29-1	TRBD1	TRBJ1-5
CASSDGGSGELFF	TGTGCCAGCAGTGATGGGGGGTCCGGGGAGCTGTTTTTT	.	TRBV6-1	.	TRBJ2-2
CASGGAGTDTQYF	TGTGCCAGCGGGGGAGCAGGCACAGATACGCAGTATTTT	.	TRBV6-1	.	TRBJ2-3
CASSLFGGRGYTF	TGTGCCAGCAGCCTCTTTGGGGGTAGAGGCTACACCTTC	few	TRBV7-2	.	TRBJ1-2
CSGSGHLNTEAFF	TGCAGCGGCTCGGGACACTTGAACACTGAAGCTTTCTTT	.	TRBV29-1	.	TRBJ1-1
CASSPTYGPLEQYF	TGCGCCAGCAGCCCTACCTACGGTCCTCTCGAGCAGTACTTC	.	TRBV5-1	.	TRBJ2-7
CASSLDRGLTFF	TGTGCCAGCAGCTTGGACAGGGGGCTTACTTTCTTT	few	TRBV5-4	TRBD1	TRBJ1-1
CASSLPHGTSGHDEQFF	TGTGCCAGCAGTTTACCTCACGGGACTAGCGGGCACGATGAGCAGTTCTTC	.	TRBV27	TRBD2	TRBJ2-1
CASSSDVGADTQYF	TGTGCCAGCAGCTCTGACGTCGGTGCAGATACGCAGTATTTT	.	TRBV7-3	.	TRBJ2-3
CASAGTEASGEQYF	TGTGCCAGCGCAGGGACAGAGGCGTCGGGGGAGCAGTACTTC	.	TRBV9	TRBD1	TRBJ2-7
CASSLGSRTDTQYF	TGTGCCAGCAGCTTAGGGAGCCGCACAGATACGCAGTATTTT	.	TRBV7-8	.	TRBJ2-3
CASSLLQGEQETQYF	TGCGCCAGCAGCTTACTACAGGGGGAACAAGAGACCCAGTACTTC	.	TRBV5-1	TRBD1	TRBJ2-5
CASSWDNEQFF	TGTGCCAGCAGCTGGGACAATGAGCAGTTCTTC	.	TRBV5-6	.	TRBJ2-1
CASSTTGGPGANVLTF	TGTGCCAGTAGTACTACAGGGGGCCCTGGGGCCAACGTCCTGACTTTC	once	TRBV19	TRBD1	TRBJ2-6
CATSRAPRTGGQQPQHF	TGTGCCACCAGCAGAGCCCCGAGGACAGGGGGCCAACAGCCCCAGCATTTT	.	TRBV15	TRBD1	TRBJ1-5
CASSPTSGGMREQYF	TGTGCCAGCTCACCGACTAGCGGGGGAATGCGGGAGCAGTACTTC	.	TRBV18	TRBD2	TRBJ2-7
CASNKQGYNEQYF	TGTGCCAGCAATAAACAGGGGTACAACGAGCAGTACTTC	.	TRBV28	TRBD1	TRBJ2-7
CASSLSHNQPQHF	TGCGCCAGCAGCCTGAGCCACAATCAGCCCCAGCATTTT	once	TRBV4-3	.	TRBJ1-5
CASSLGLAGGPTGQYF	TGTGCCAGCAGTTTGGGACTAGCGGGAGGGCCGACCGGGCAGTACTTC	.	TRBV27	TRBD2	TRBJ2-7
CSVQGTALGQPQHF	TGCAGCGTACAAGGGACGGCCCTCGGACAGCCCCAGCATTTT	few	TRBV29-1	.	TRBJ1-5
CASSVDRGPRGYTF	TGTGCCAGCAGCGTCGACAGGGGGCCCCGAGGCTACACCTTC	.	TRBV9	TRBD1	TRBJ1-2
CASSQRGTGELFF	TGCGCCAGCAGCCAGAGGGGAACCGGGGAGCTGTTTTTT	.	TRBV4-1	.	TRBJ2-2
CSVEGLASNNEQFF	TGCAGCGTTGAAGGTCTAGCGTCTAACAATGAGCAGTTCTTC	.	TRBV29-1	.	TRBJ2-1
CASSLGGVAASYEQYF	TGCGCCAGCAGCCTAGGGGGAGTAGCGGCCTCCTACGAGCAGTACTTC	few	TRBV4-3	.	TRBJ2-7
CASSREETQYF	TGCGCCAGCAGCAGAGAAGAGACCCAGTACTTC	.	TRBV5-1	.	TRBJ2-5
CASSYSAGLEVNEQFF	TGTGCCAGCAGTTACTCGGCCGGGCTGGAGGTAAATGAGCAGTTCTTC	.	TRBV6-5	.	TRBJ2-1
CASSLLQGASYGYTF	TGTGCCAGCAGCCTACTTCAGGGGGCGTCCTATGGCTACACCTTC	.	TRBV11-1	TRBD1	TRBJ1-2
CASSSEGLWGEQFF	TGTGCCAGCAGCTCAGAGGGACTCTGGGGTGAGCAGTTCTTC	.	TRBV7-8	.	TRBJ2-1
CAISATRDSYEQYF	TGTGCCATCAGTGCAACGCGGGACAGTTACGAGCAGTACTTC	.	TRBV10-3	.	TRBJ2-7
CASSSTLAGVGETQYF	TGTGCCAGCAGCTCGACACTAGCGGGAGTAGGAGAGACCCAGTACTTC	once	TRBV5-4	TRBD2	TRBJ2-5
CATSRGMAYGYTF	TGTGCCACCAGCAGAGGGATGGCCTATGGCTACACCTTC	.	TRBV15	.	TRBJ1-2
CASSGAGQGYYEQYF	TGTGCCAGCAGTGGGGCAGGACAGGGATACTACGAGCAGTACTTC	.	TRBV28	TRBD1	TRBJ2-7
CSVEEGSEPFF	TGCAGCGTTGAAGAGGGGAGCGAACCTTTCTTT	.	TRBV29-1	.	TRBJ1-1
CASSLRQGSTEAFF	TGTGCCAGCAGCTTAAGACAGGGTTCTACTGAAGCTTTCTTT	.	TRBV5-4	TRBD1	TRBJ1-1
CASSLEPGQGQETQYF	TGCGCCAGCAGCTTGGAGCCGGGACAGGGGCAAGAGACCCAGTACTTC	.	TRBV5-1	TRBD1	TRBJ2-5
CASSLGLADKNIQYF	TGTGCCAGCAGCCTGGGACTAGCGGATAAAAACATTCAGTACTTC	few	TRBV2	TRBD2	TRBJ2-4
CASSLGRNYGYTF	TGCGCCAGCAGCTTGGGACGGAACTATGGCTACACCTTC	once	TRBV5-1	.	TRBJ1-2
CASSHPRDRETQYF	TGTGCCAGCAGTCATCCGAGGGACCGGGAGACCCAGTACTTC	.	TRBV6-5	.	TRBJ2-5
CASQTRSGGRTDTQYF	TGTGCCAGCCAGACCCGATCGGGAGGAAGGACAGATACGCAGTATTTT	.	TRBV25-1	TRBD2	TRBJ2-3
CASSLYREINYGYTF	TGTGCCAGCAGCCTCTACCGGGAAATTAACTATGGCTACACCTTC	once	TRBV7-2	.	TRBJ1-2
CASSLKVENIQYF	TGTGCCAGCAGCTTAAAGGTTGAAAACATTCAGTACTTC	.	TRBV7-2	.	TRBJ2-4
CAWHTGGEEQFF	TGTGCCTGGCATACAGGGGGCGAGGAGCAGTTCTTC	.	TRBV30	TRBD1	TRBJ2-1
CASSHRRDRGLYEQYF	TGCGCCAGCAGCCACCGGCGGGACAGGGGGCTCTACGAGCAGTACTTC	.	TRBV4-1	TRBD1	TRBJ2-7
CASSQGGRTYEQYF	TGCGCCAGCAGCCAAGGGGGCAGAACCTACGAGCAGTACTTC	few	TRBV4-3	.	TRBJ2-7
CSVAQGMGTEAFF	TGCAGCGTTGCACAGGGGATGGGAACTGAAGCTTTCTTT	.	TRBV29-1	TRBD1	TRBJ1-1